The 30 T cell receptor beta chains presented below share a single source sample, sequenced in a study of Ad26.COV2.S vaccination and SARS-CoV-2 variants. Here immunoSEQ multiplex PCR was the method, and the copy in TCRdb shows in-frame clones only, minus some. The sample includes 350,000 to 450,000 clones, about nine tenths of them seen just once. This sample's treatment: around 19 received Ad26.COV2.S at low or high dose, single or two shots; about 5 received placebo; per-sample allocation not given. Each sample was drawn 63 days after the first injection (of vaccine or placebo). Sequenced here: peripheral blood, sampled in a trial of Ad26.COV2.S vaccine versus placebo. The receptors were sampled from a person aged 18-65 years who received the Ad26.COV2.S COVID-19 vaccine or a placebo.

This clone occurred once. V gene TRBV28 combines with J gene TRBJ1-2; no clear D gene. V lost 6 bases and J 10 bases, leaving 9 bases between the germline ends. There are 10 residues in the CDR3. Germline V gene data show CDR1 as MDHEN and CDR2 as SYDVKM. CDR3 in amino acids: CASSDSTYTF. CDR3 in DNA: TGTGCCAGCAGCGATTCAACCTACACCTTC.

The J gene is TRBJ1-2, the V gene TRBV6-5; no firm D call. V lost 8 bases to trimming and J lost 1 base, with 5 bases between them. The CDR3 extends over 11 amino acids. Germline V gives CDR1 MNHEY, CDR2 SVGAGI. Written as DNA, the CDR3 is TGTGCCAGCGGTCATAACTATGGCTACACCTTC. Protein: CASGHNYGYTF.

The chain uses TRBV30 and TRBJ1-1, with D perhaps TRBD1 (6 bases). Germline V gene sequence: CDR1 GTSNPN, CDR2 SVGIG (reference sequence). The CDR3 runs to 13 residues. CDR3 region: CGLRDRLNTEAFF. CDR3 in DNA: TGTGGTCTGAGAGACAGGCTGAACACTGAAGCTTTCTTT.

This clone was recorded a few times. The CDR3 sequence is CASSLGGQHEQYF. The CDR3 DNA is TGTGCCAGCAGCTTAGGGGGTCAGCACGAGCAGTACTTC. This chain joins TRBV11-3 and TRBJ2-7; D not certain. Germline V CDR1 and CDR2: SGHNT, YENEEA. The CDR3 spans 13 residues. Trimming took 1 base from V and 5 from J, leaving 9 bases between them.

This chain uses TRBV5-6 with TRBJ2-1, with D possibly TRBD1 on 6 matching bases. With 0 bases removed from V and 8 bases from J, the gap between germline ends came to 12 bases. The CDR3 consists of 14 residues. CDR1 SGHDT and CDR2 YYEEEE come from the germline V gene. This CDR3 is CASSLEDRYDEQFF. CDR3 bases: TGTGCCAGCAGCTTGGAAGACAGGTACGATGAGCAGTTCTTC.

The CDR3 loop is CASSLGVLASYEQYF. The CDR3 nucleotides are TGTGCCAGCAGCTTGGGTGTTCTAGCCTCCTACGAGCAGTACTTC. The V and J genes are TRBV5-4 and TRBJ2-7; weak D call: TRBD2 (5 bases). V dropped 0 bases and J dropped 0 bases, with 10 bases sitting between them. This CDR3 region has 15 residues. Germline V lookup: CDR1 SGHNT, CDR2 YYREEE (reference sequence). Together with reference TRBV5-4 and TRBJ2-7, the CDR3 gives the full variable domain: ETGVTQSPTHLIKTRGQQVTLRCSSQSGHNTVSWYQQALGQGPQFIFQYYREEENGRGNFPPRFSGLQFPNYSSELNVNALELDDSALYLCASSLGVLASYEQYFGPGTRLTVT.

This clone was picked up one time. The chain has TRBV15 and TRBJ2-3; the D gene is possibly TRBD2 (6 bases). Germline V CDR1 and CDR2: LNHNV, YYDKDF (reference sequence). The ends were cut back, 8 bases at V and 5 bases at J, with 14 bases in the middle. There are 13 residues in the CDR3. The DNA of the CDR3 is TGTGCCACCGCCGGGGGACTTGGAGATACGCAGTATTTT. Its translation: CATAGGLGDTQYF.

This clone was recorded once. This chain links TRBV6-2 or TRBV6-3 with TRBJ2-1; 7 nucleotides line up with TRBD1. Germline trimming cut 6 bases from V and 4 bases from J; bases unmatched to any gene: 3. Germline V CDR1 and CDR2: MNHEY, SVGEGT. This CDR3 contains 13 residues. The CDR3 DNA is TGTGCCAGCAGCCTCAGGGGGTACAATGAGCAGTTCTTC. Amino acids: CASSLRGYNEQFF.

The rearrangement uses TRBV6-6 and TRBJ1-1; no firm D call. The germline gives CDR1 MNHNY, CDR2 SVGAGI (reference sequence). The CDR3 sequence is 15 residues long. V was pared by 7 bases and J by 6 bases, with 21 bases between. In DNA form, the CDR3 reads TGTGCCAGCAAGGCGGCGGATCTGGGCGGGCCTGAAGCTTTCTTT. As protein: CASKAADLGGPEAFF.

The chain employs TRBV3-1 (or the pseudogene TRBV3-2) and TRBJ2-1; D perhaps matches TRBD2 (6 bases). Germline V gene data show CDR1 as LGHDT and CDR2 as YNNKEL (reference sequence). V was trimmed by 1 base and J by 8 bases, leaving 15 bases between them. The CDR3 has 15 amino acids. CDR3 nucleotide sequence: TGTGCCAGCAGCCAAGGAGCCCGGGGGAAAGATGAGCAGTTCTTC. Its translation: CASSQGARGKDEQFF.

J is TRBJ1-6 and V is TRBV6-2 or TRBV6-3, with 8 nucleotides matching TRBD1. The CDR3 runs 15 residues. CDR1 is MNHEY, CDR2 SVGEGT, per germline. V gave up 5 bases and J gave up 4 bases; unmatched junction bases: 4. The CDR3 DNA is TGTGCCAGCAGTAGGGGGACAGGTTATAATTCACCCCTCCACTTT. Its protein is CASSRGTGYNSPLHF.

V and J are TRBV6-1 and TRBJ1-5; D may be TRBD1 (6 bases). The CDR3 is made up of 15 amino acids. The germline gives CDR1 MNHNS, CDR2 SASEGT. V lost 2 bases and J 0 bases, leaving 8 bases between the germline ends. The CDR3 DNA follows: TGTGCCAGCAGTGAATCAGGGGTTAGCAATCAGCCCCAGCATTTT. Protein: CASSESGVSNQPQHF.

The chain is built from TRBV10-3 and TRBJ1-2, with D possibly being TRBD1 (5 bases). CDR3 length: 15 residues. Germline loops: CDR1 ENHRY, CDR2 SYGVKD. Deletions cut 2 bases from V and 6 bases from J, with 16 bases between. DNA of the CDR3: TGTGCCATCAGTGAGCCCTACAGGATTTCGGATGGCTACACCTTC. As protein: CAISEPYRISDGYTF.

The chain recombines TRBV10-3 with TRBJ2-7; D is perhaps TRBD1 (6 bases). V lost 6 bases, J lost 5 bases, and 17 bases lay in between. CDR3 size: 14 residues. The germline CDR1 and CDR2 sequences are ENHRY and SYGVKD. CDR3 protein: CAIRWVLGDNEQYF. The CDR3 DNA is TGTGCCATCAGGTGGGTACTAGGGGACAACGAGCAGTACTTC.

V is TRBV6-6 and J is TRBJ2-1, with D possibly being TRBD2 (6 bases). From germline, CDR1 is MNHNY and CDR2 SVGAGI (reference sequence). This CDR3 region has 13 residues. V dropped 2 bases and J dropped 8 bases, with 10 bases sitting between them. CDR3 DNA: TGTGCCAGCAGTTACCGGGAGCACGATGAGCAGTTCTTC. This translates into CASSYREHDEQFF.

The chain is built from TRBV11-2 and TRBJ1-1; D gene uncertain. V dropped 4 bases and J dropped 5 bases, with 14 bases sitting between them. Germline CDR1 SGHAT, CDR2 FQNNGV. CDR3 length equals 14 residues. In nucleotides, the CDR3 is TGTGCCAGCAGCTCCGGGCCTGGCGGGACTGAAGCTTTCTTT. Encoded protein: CASSSGPGGTEAFF.

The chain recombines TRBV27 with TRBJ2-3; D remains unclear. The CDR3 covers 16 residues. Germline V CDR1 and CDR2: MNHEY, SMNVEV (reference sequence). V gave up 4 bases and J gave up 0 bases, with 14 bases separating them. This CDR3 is CASSSIDTTSTDTQYF. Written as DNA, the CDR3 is TGTGCCAGCAGTTCCATAGACACAACTAGCACAGATACGCAGTATTTT.

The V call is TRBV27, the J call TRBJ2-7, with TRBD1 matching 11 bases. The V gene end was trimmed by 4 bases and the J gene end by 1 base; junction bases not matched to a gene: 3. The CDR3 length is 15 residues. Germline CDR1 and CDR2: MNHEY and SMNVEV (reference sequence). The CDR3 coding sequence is TGTGCCAGCAGTTACGGGACAGGGGGTTCCTACGAGCAGTACTTC. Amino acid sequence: CASSYGTGGSYEQYF.

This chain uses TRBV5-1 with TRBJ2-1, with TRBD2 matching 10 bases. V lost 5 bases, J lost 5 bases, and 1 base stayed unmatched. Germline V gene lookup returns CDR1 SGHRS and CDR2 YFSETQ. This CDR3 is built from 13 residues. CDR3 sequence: CASRGLADNEQFF. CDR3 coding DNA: TGCGCCAGCAGAGGACTAGCGGACAATGAGCAGTTCTTC. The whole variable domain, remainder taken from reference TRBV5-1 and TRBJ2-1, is KAGVTQTPRYLIKTRGQQVTLSCSPISGHRSVSWYQQTPGQGLQFLFEYFSETQRNKGNFPGRFSGRQFSNSRSEMNVSTLELGDSALYLCASRGLADNEQFFGPGTRLTVL.

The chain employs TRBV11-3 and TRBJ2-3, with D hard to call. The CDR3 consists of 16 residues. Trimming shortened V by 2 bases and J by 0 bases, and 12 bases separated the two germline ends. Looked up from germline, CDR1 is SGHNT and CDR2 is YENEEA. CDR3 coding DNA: TGTGCCAGCAGCTTAAGCTCTAAATCTAGCACAGATACGCAGTATTTT. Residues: CASSLSSKSSTDTQYF.

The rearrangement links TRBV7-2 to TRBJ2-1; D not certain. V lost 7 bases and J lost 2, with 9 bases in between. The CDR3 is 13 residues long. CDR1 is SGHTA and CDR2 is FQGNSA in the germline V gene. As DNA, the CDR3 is TGTGCCAGCACCCTTAGCCCCTACAATGAGCAGTTCTTC. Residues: CASTLSPYNEQFF.

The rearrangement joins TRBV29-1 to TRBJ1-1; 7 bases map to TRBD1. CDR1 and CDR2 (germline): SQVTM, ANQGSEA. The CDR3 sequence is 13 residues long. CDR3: CSFIPGQRVGAFF. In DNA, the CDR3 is TGCAGTTTTATCCCGGGACAGAGGGTTGGAGCTTTCTTT.

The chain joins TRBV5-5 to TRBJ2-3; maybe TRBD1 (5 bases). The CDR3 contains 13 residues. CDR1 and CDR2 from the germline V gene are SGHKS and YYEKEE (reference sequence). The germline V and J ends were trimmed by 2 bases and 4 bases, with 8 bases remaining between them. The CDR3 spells CASSFEGADTQYF. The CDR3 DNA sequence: TGTGCCAGCAGCTTTGAAGGGGCAGATACGCAGTATTTT.

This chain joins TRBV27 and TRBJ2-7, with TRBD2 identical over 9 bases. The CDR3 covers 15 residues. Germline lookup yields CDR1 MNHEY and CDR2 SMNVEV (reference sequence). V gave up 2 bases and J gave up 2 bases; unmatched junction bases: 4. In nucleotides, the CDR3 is TGTGCCAGCAGTTTACTTGCGGGGGGGCCCTACGAGCAGTACTTC. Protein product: CASSLLAGGPYEQYF.

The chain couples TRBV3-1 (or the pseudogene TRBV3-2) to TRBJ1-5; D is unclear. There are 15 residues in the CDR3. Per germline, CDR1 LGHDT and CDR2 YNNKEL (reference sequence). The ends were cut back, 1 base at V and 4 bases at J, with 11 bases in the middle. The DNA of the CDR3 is TGTGCCAGCAGCCAAGGGACCCTCGGGAATCAGCCCCAGCATTTT. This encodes CASSQGTLGNQPQHF.

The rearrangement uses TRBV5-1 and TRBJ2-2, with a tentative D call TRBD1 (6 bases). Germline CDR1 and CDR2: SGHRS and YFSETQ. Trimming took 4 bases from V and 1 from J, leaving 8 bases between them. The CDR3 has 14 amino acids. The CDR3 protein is CASSRGQNTGELFF. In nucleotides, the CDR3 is TGCGCCAGCAGCAGGGGACAGAACACCGGGGAGCTGTTTTTT.

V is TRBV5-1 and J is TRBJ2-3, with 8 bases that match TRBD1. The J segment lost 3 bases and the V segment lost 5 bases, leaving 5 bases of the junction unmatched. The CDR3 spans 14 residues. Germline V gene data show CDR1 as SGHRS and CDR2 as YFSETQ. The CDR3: CASSRDRLTDTQYF. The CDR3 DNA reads TGCGCCAGCAGTCGGGACAGGCTTACAGATACGCAGTATTTT.

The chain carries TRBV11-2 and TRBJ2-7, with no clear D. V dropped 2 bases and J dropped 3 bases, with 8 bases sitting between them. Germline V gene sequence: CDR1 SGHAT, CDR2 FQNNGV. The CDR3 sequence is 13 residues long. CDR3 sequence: CASSLSLIYEQYF. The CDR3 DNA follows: TGTGCCAGCAGCTTATCCCTCATCTACGAGCAGTACTTC.

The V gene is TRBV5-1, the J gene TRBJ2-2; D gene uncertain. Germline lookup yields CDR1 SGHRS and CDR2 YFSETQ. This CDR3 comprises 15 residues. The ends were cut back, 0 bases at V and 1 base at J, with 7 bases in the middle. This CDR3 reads CASSLAMGNTGELFF. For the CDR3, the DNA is TGCGCCAGCAGCTTGGCCATGGGGAACACCGGGGAGCTGTTTTTT.

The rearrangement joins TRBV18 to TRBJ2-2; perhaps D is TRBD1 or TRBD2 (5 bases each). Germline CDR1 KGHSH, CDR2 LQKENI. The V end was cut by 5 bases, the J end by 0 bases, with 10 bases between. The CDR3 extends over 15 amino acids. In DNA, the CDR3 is TGTGCCAGCTCAGAGGGACGGCCGAACACCGGGGAGCTGTTTTTT. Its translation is CASSEGRPNTGELFF.